Below, 22 T cell receptor beta chains from the same sample are listed, as sequenced in a study of cytomegalovirus exposure and HLA in healthy donors (dated by TCRdb to the late 2010s). The library was generated by the immunoSEQ multiplex PCR assay. For the multiplex PCR, a mixture combining 60 forward primers for TCR Vbeta segments and 13 reverse primers for TCR Jbeta segments was used. This immuneACCESS table, as held by TCRdb, lists in-frame sequences with V and J called but not all clones. Of the missing ones, under half trace to an unresolved V gene in checked studies; the others have no known cause. The table kept for this sample lists about 55,000 clones. The ten biggest clones cover about 9.1% of the sample. The specimen sequenced was PBMCs. The origin of the receptors is a man aged 50 or older in good health and CMV-seropositive.

The V gene is TRBV5-6, the J gene TRBJ1-2; D is ambiguous. From germline, CDR1 is SGHDT and CDR2 YYEEEE. The germline V and J ends were trimmed by 1 base and 1 base, with 5 bases remaining between them. CDR3 length equals 13 residues. The CDR3 region has the DNA TGTGCCAGCAGCTTGTACGGTAACTATGGCTACACCTTC. Protein sequence: CASSLYGNYGYTF.

The J gene is TRBJ2-7, the V gene TRBV19; 12 bases line up with TRBD1. Germline-derived CDR1 and CDR2 are LNHDA and SQIVND (reference sequence). Germline trimming cut 3 bases from V and 7 bases from J; bases unmatched to any gene: 7. This CDR3 region has 15 residues. CDR3 bases: TGTGCCAGTAGTATCTCGGGACAGGGGGCGCGTGAGCAGTACTTC. Protein sequence: CASSISGQGAREQYF.

The chain joins TRBV5-1 to TRBJ2-1, with D maybe TRBD2 (5 bases). V dropped 0 bases and J dropped 1 base, with 11 bases sitting between them. The germline CDR1 and CDR2 sequences are SGHRS and YFSETQ. The CDR3 runs 16 residues. The CDR3 DNA reads TGCGCCAGCAGCTTGGAGCCAGCGGAATCCTACAATGAGCAGTTCTTC. Amino acid sequence: CASSLEPAESYNEQFF.

The CDR3 DNA sequence: TGTGCCAGCAGTGGGGACAGGGGGCGTAACGAGCAGTACTTC. Translation: CASSGDRGRNEQYF. The chain links TRBV2 to TRBJ2-7; 12 bases map to TRBD1. J was trimmed by 5 bases and V by 4 bases; bases with no gene match: 3. The germline V gene has CDR1 SNHLY and CDR2 FYNNEI. This CDR3 region has 14 residues. The whole variable domain, remainder taken from reference TRBV2 and TRBJ2-7, is EPEVTQTPSHQVTQMGQEVILRCVPISNHLYFYWYRQILGQKVEFLVSFYNNEISEKSEIFDDQFSVERPDGSNFTLKIRSTKLEDSAMYFCASSGDRGRNEQYFGPGTRLTVT.

The chain couples TRBV15 to TRBJ2-1, with D unclear. Per germline, CDR1 LNHNV and CDR2 YYDKDF (reference sequence). The CDR3 extends over 13 amino acids. Between the trimmed V and J ends, which lost 0 bases and 13 bases, there was a span of 13 bases. The CDR3 DNA reads as TGTGCCACCAGCAGAGATAAAGGTCGGGTACAGTTCTTC. Translation: CATSRDKGRVQFF.

The gene calls are TRBV18 and TRBJ2-7, with 11 bases identical to TRBD2. Germline CDR1 KGHSH, CDR2 LQKENI. Germline trimming cut 4 bases from V and 1 base from J; bases unmatched to any gene: 6. The CDR3 runs 16 residues. DNA for the CDR3: TGTGCCAGCTCACTCGCCGGGACTAGCGGTTCCTACGAGCAGTACTTC. Amino acid sequence: CASSLAGTSGSYEQYF.

The V call is TRBV28, the J call TRBJ1-2; the D gene is possibly TRBD1 (6 bases). There are 14 residues in the CDR3. V was pared by 4 bases and J by 5 bases, with 14 bases between. Germline CDR1 and CDR2: MDHEN and SYDVKM. CDR3 DNA sequence: TGTGCCAGCAGTTCCGGACAGCCCGCATATGGCTACACCTTC. Residues: CASSSGQPAYGYTF.

The V call is TRBV6-5, the J call TRBJ1-1; no definite D call. The CDR3 spans 14 residues. Trimming cost V 7 bases and J 7 bases, with 19 bases left between them. Germline V CDR1 and CDR2: MNHEY, SVGAGI. DNA of the CDR3: TGTGCCAGCACCCAGACTGGTATCGCGTTTGAAGCTTTCTTT. This encodes CASTQTGIAFEAFF.

The rearrangement uses TRBV6-6 and TRBJ1-5, with TRBD1 matching over 10 bases. Germline V gives CDR1 MNHNY, CDR2 SVGAGI (reference sequence). Trimming at V came to 6 bases and at J to 2 bases, leaving 7 bases not matched to a gene. The CDR3 extends over 16 amino acids. The CDR3 loop is CASRDRGTGGNQPQHF. In DNA form, the CDR3 reads TGTGCCAGCAGGGACAGGGGGACGGGGGGCAATCAGCCCCAGCATTTT.

This chain connects TRBV7-9 to TRBJ1-5; no reliable D call. V dropped 3 bases and J dropped 0 bases, with 12 bases sitting between them. The germline CDR1 and CDR2 sequences are SEHNR and FQNEAQ (reference sequence). This CDR3 has 16 residues. The CDR3: CASSLIGGLSNQPQHF. DNA for the CDR3: TGTGCCAGCAGCTTGATTGGAGGGCTTAGCAATCAGCCCCAGCATTTT.

The rearrangement links TRBV19 to TRBJ2-3, with TRBD2 matching 14 bases. Per germline, CDR1 LNHDA and CDR2 SQIVND (reference sequence). This CDR3 spans 17 amino acids. The junction had 6 bases not matched to a gene; V was cut back by 5 bases and J by 2 bases. The CDR3 sequence: CASSDGTSGGPTDTQYF. The CDR3 DNA reads as TGTGCCAGTAGTGATGGGACTAGCGGGGGCCCCACAGATACGCAGTATTTT.

The V call is TRBV9, the J call TRBJ2-5; 13 nucleotides line up with TRBD2. J lost 5 bases, V lost 2 bases, and 3 bases had no gene match. The V gene's germline CDR1 is SGDLS and CDR2 YYNGEE. The CDR3 extends over 15 amino acids. CDR3 residues: CASSVGLAGVETQYF. CDR3 nucleotides: TGTGCCAGCAGCGTCGGACTAGCGGGAGTGGAGACCCAGTACTTC.

J is TRBJ2-7 and V is TRBV19; possibly TRBD2 for D (6 bases). The CDR3 has 14 residues. Germline assignment: CDR1 LNHDA and CDR2 SQIVND (reference sequence). Deletions cut 5 bases from V and 1 base from J, with 12 bases between. CDR3 residues: CASSLGDLSYEQYF. CDR3 coding DNA: TGTGCCAGTAGTCTTGGGGACTTGTCCTACGAGCAGTACTTC.

Of note for this clone: The same CDR3 can be traced to other DNA sequences in this sample. This chain uses TRBV5-6 with TRBJ2-7; D is unclear. From germline, CDR1 is SGHDT and CDR2 YYEEEE. CDR3 size: 12 residues. The V end lost 4 bases, the J end lost 3 bases, and 8 bases lay between the germline ends. The CDR3: CASSPRGYEQYF. The CDR3 DNA sequence: TGTGCCAGCAGCCCGCGTGGCTACGAGCAGTACTTC. Using reference TRBV5-6 and TRBJ2-7 for the parts outside the CDR3, the full variable domain is DAGVTQSPTHLIKTRGQQVTLRCSPKSGHDTVSWYQQALGQGPQFIFQYYEEEERQRGNFPDRFSGHQFPNYSSELNVNALLLGDSALYLCASSPRGYEQYFGPGTRLTVT.

The V and J genes are TRBV30 and TRBJ1-3; D is undetermined. CDR3 size: 15 residues. V lost 0 bases and J lost 2, with 11 bases in between. The germline V gene encodes CDR1 GTSNPN and CDR2 SVGIG (reference sequence). The CDR3 DNA reads TGTGCCTGGAGTGTACGGGAACTAGCTGGAAACACCATATATTTT. It is translated as CAWSVRELAGNTIYF.

This chain links TRBV5-8 with TRBJ2-5; 12 bases line up with TRBD2. The V and J ends lost 0 bases and 4 bases, in that order; junction bases with no gene match: 7. CDR1 and CDR2 from the germline V gene are SGHTS and YDEGEE. CDR3 length: 17 amino acids. CDR3 region: CASSLGLAGAVRETQYF. The DNA for the CDR3 is TGTGCCAGCAGCTTGGGACTAGCGGGAGCGGTTCGAGAGACCCAGTACTTC.

V usage is TRBV19 and J usage is TRBJ2-1, with 10 bases aligning to TRBD1. CDR3 length equals 15 residues. V lost 6 bases, J lost 10 bases, and 12 bases stayed unmatched. Germline V gene lookup returns CDR1 LNHDA and CDR2 SQIVND (reference sequence). As DNA, the CDR3 is TGTGCCAGTAGCCCCGGACAGGGGGTAGCGGTAGAGCAGTTCTTC. Amino acids: CASSPGQGVAVEQFF.

The chain uses TRBV29-1 and TRBJ2-7; TRBD1 matches at 8 bases. Per the germline V gene, CDR1 is SQVTM and CDR2 is ANQGSEA. Trimming removed 4 bases from V and 6 bases from J; junction bases left unmatched: 5. This CDR3 has 12 residues. The CDR3 nucleotides are TGCAGCGTTGCGGACAGGGAGATCGAGCAGTACTTC. It specifies CSVADREIEQYF.

This rearrangement joins TRBV19 to TRBJ2-7; 8 nucleotides agree with TRBD1. Germline V gene sequence: CDR1 LNHDA, CDR2 SQIVND (reference sequence). This CDR3 is built from 16 residues. The junction had 9 bases not matched to a gene; V was cut back by 3 bases and J by 2 bases. CDR3 amino acids: CASSIRGQGGAYEQYF. The CDR3 DNA reads as TGTGCCAGTAGTATCCGCGGACAGGGAGGCGCCTACGAGCAGTACTTC.

J is TRBJ1-5 and V is TRBV9; D uncertain. The CDR3 has 14 amino acids. Between the trimmed V and J ends, which lost 8 bases and 0 bases, there was a span of 12 bases. The germline CDR1 and CDR2 sequences are SGDLS and YYNGEE. The CDR3 coding sequence is TGTGCCAGTGGGCCAGCTTCTAGCAATCAGCCCCAGCATTTT. Encoded protein: CASGPASSNQPQHF.

The gene calls are TRBV30 and TRBJ2-1, with TRBD2 identical over 11 bases. The CDR3 loop spans 12 amino acids. Germline values: CDR1 GTSNPN, CDR2 SVGIG (reference sequence). V shed 3 bases and J 14 bases; nucleotides not matched to a gene: 6. The CDR3 bases are TGTGCCTGGAGGGCTAGCGGGGGGAGCAAGTTCTTC. Translated, it gives CAWRASGGSKFF.

V and J are TRBV4-1 and TRBJ2-2; 7 bases align to TRBD2. Per the germline V gene, CDR1 is MGHRA and CDR2 is YSYEKL. Trimming cost V 0 bases and J 7 bases; bases outside gene matches: 11. The CDR3 has 17 amino acids. The CDR3 reads CASSQDTQRGRGGELFF. The CDR3, as DNA: TGCGCCAGCAGCCAAGATACCCAGCGGGGACGGGGCGGGGAGCTGTTTTTT.